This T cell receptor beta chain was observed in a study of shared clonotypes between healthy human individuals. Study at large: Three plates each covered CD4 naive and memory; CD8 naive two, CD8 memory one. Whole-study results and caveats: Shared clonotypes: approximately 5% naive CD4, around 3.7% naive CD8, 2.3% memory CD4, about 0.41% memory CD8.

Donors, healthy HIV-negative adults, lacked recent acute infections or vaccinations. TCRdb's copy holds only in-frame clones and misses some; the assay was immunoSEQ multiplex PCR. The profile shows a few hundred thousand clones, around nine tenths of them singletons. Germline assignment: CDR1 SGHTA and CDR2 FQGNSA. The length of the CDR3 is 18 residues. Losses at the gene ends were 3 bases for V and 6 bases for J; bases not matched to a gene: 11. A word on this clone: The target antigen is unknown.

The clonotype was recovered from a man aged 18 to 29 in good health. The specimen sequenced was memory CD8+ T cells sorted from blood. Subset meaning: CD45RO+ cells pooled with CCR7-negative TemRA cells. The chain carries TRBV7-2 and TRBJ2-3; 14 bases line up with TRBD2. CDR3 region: CASSFPGTSGRSPDTQYF. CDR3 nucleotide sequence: TGTGCCAGCAGCTTCCCGGGGACTAGCGGGAGATCTCCGGATACGCAGTATTTT.